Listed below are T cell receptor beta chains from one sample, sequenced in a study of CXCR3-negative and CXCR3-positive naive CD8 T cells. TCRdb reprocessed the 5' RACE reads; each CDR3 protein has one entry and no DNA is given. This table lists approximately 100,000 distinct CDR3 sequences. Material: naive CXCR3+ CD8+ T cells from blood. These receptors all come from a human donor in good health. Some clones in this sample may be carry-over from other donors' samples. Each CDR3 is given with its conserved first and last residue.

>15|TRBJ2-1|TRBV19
CASSPFGGGYNEQFF
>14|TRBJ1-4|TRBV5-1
CASSRDREEEKLFF
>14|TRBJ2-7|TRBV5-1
CASSSGTGAYEQYF
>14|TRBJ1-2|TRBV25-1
CASRSTGYLYGYTF
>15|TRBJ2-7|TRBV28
CASSDSGDRNYEQYF
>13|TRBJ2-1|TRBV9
CASQTSGENEQFF
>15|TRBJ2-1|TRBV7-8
CASSVSSGGRVEQFF
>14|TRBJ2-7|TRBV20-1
CSARQVVLDYEQYF
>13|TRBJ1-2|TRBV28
CASSRDSYYGYTF
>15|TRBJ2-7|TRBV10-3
CAISEETGSSYEQYF
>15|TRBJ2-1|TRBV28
CASSFLAGGQNEQFF
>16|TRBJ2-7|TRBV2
CASSPGQGTPSYEQYF
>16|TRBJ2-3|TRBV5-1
CASSLGQGVRTDTQYF
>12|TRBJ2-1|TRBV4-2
CASSQDLGEQFF
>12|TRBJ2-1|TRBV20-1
CSARDPGNEQFF
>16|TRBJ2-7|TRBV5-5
CASKLGSSGLPYEQYF
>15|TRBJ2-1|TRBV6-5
CASKAGGGSYNEQFF
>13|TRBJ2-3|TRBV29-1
CSALQGATDTQYF
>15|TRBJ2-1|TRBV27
CASRSSRGWYNEQFF
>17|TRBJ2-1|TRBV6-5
CASSYSIGRGAYNEQFF
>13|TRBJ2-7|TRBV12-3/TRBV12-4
CASSSLRGGEQYF
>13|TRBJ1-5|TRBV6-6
CASSYDWNQPQHF
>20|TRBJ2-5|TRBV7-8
CASRFPAGLTDSAAQETQYF
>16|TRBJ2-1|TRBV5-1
CASSQGWGQTYNEQFF
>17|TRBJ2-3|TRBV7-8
CASSLETSSGPSDTQYF
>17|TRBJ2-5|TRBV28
CASSLLEGRADGETQYF
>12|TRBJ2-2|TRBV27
CASGYNTGELFF
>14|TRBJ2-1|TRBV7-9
CASTTRDSDNEQFF
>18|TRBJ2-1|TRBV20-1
CSASLGLAGGTDYNEQFF
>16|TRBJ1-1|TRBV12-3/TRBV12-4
CASSLTTGGYDTEAFF
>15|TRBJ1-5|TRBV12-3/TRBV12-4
CASSLSQGFNQPQHF
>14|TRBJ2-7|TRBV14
CASSHVHPTMEQYF
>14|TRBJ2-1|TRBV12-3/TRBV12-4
CASSPADSHNEQFF
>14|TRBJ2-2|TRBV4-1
CASSFTGNTGELFF
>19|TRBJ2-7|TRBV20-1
CSARVTSGLGGYPLYEQYF
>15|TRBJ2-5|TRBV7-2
CASSPIAGGWETQYF
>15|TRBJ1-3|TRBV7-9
CASSVLTSSGNTIYF
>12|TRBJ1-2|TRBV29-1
CSVDRGRRGYTF
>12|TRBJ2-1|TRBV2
CASSLTGAEQFF
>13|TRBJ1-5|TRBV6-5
CASSINSNQPQHF
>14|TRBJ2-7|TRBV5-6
CASTIGGFSYEQYF
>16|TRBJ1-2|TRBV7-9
CASSLSLRGGVDGYTF
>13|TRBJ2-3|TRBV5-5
CASSLEHTDTQYF
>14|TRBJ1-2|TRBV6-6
CASRQGDPNYGYTF
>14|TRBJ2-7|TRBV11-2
CASSLVAGVNEQYF
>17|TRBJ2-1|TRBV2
CASRDPIAESSYNEQFF
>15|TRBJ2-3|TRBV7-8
CASSLVLTGTDTQYF
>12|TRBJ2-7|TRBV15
CATSSSHYEQYF
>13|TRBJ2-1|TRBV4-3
CASSLLTGAEQFF
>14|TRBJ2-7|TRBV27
CASSSGTSSYEQYF
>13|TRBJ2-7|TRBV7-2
CASSLGGLGEQYF
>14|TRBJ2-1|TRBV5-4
CASAGSWGGNEQFF
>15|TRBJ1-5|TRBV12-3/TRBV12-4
CASSPDRGTNQPQNF